This entry lists 4 T cell receptor beta chains sequenced from one sample in a study of beta chain features in type 1 diabetes. Expressed TCRB transcripts were sequenced after all isolated RNA was converted to cDNA. Sequencing was performed with immunoSEQ multiplex PCR; in TCRdb, only in-frame clones are kept and a portion is missing. The sample yields roughly 42,000 clones, about 50% seen once. Sequenced: stem cell memory CD4+ T cells from blood. These TCRs come from a woman aged 25-40 years in good health.

The V call is TRBV30, the J call TRBJ2-1, with D perhaps matching TRBD2 (6 bases). CDR3 length equals 15 residues. CDR1 GTSNPN and CDR2 SVGIG come from the germline V gene (reference sequence). V lost 3 bases, J lost 8 bases, and 20 bases lay in between. This chain's CDR3 is CAWSGILAGRDEQFF. As DNA, the CDR3 is TGTGCCTGGAGCGGTATCCTGGCGGGAAGGGATGAGCAGTTCTTC. Together with reference TRBV30 and TRBJ2-1, the CDR3 gives the full variable domain: SQTIHQWPATLVQPVGSPLSLECTVEGTSNPNLYWYRQAAGRGLQLLFYSVGIGQISSEVPQNLSASRPQDRQFILSSKKLLLSDSGFYLCAWSGILAGRDEQFFGPGTRLTVL.

The CDR3 loop reads CASSLVGSGGPYNEQFF. In nucleotides, the CDR3 is TGTGCCAGCAGCTTAGTGGGAAGCGGGGGTCCCTACAATGAGCAGTTCTTC. V gene TRBV7-2 combines with J gene TRBJ2-1; the match to TRBD2 covers 8 bases. Trimming cost V 1 base and J 2 bases; bases outside gene matches: 7. The CDR3 contains 17 residues. Germline V gene data show CDR1 as SGHTA and CDR2 as FQGNSA.

This chain links TRBV27 with TRBJ2-7, with 8 bases aligning to TRBD1. J was trimmed by 4 bases and V by 10 bases; bases with no gene match: 9. The CDR3 totals 13 residues. Germline V CDR1 and CDR2: MNHEY, SMNVEV (reference sequence). CDR3 in amino acids: CAIGTGPIYEQYF. As DNA, the CDR3 is TGTGCCATCGGGACAGGCCCAATTTACGAGCAGTACTTC.

A few counts support this clone. This chain links TRBV5-4 with TRBJ1-1; the D is unclear. Looked up from germline, CDR1 is SGHNT and CDR2 is YYREEE (reference sequence). The CDR3 totals 16 residues. Trimming shortened V by 0 bases and J by 4 bases, and 16 bases separated the two germline ends. The CDR3: CASSLAPISPGTEAFF. Here the CDR3 DNA reads TGTGCCAGCAGCTTGGCCCCTATAAGTCCGGGCACTGAAGCTTTCTTT. Full variable domain (missing parts from reference TRBV5-4 and TRBJ1-1): ETGVTQSPTHLIKTRGQQVTLRCSSQSGHNTVSWYQQALGQGPQFIFQYYREEENGRGNFPPRFSGLQFPNYSSELNVNALELDDSALYLCASSLAPISPGTEAFFGQGTRLTVV.